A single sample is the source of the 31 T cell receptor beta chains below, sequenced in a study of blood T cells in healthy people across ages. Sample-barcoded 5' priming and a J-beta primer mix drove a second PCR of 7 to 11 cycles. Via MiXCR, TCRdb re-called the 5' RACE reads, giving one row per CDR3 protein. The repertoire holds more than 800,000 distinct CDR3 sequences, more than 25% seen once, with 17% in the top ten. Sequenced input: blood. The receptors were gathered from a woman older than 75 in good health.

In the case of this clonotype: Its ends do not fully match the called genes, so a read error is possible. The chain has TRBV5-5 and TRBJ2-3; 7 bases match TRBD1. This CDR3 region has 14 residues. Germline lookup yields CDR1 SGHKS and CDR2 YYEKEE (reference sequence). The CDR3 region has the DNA TGTGCCAGCAGCGCCCGGACAGGCACAGATATGCAGTATTTT. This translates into CASSARTGTDMQYF.

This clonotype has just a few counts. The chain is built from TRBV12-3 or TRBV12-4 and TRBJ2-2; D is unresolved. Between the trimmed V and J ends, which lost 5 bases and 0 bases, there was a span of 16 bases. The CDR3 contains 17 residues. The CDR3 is CASSPPQKLSNTGELFF. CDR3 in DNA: TGTGCCAGCAGTCCCCCCCAAAAACTGTCGAACACCGGGGAGCTGTTTTTT.

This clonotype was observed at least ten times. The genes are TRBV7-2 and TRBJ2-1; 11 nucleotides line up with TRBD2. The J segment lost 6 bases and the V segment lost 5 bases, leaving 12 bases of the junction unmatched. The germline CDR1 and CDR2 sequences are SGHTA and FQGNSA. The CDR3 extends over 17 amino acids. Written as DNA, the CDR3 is TGTGCCAGCAGCCGAGGCGTAGCGGGGGGGCCGGGCAATGAGCAGTTCTTC. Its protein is CASSRGVAGGPGNEQFF.

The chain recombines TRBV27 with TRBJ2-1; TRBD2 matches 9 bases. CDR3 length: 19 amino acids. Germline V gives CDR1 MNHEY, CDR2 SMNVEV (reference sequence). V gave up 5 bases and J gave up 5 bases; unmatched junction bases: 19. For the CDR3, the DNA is TGTGCCAGCAGTGTCCTAGCGGGGAGGTTCTTCTCCTCGGACAATGAGCAGTTCTTC. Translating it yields CASSVLAGRFFSSDNEQFF.

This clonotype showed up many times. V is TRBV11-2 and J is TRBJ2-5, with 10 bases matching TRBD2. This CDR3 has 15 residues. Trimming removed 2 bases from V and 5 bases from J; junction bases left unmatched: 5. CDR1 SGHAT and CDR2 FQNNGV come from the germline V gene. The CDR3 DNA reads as TGTGCCAGCAGCTTATCAGCGGGGGGGCTGGAGACCCAGTACTTC. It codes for CASSLSAGGLETQYF.

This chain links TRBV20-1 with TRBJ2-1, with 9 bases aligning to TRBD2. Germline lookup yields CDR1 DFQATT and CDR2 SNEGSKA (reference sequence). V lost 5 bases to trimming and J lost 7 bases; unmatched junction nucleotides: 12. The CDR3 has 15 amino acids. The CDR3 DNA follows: TGCAGTGCTGGGTTGCTAGCGGGGCTCAGGAATGAGCAGTTCTTC. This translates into CSAGLLAGLRNEQFF.

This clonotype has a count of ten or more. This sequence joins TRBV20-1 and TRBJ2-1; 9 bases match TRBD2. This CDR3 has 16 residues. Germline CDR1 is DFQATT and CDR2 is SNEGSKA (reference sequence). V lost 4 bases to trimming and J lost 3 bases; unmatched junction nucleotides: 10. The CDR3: CSAKAGLAKIYNEQFF. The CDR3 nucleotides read TGCAGTGCTAAGGCTGGACTAGCGAAAATCTACAATGAGCAGTTCTTC.

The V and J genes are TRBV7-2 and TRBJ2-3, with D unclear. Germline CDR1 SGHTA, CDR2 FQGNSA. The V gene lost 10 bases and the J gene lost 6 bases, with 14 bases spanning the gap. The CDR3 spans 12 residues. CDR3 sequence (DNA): TGTGCCACAGGACCTCGCCGGGATACGCAGTATTTT. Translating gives CATGPRRDTQYF. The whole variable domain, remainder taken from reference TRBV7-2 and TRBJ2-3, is GAGVSQSPSNKVTEKGKDVELRCDPISGHTALYWYRQSLGQGLEFLIYFQGNSAPDKSGLPSDRFSAERTGGSVSTLTIQRTQQEDSAVYLCATGPRRDTQYFGPGTRLTVL.

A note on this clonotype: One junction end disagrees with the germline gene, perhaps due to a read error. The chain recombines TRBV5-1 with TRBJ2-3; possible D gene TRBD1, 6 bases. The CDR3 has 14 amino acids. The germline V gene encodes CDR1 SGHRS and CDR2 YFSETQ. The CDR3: CASSLARGTDAQYF. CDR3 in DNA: TGCGCCAGCAGCTTGGCCAGGGGAACAGATGCGCAGTATTTT.

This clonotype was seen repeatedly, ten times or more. CDR3 DNA: TGTGCCAGCAGCTCTAACCCGGGACTAGCGGGGCTAACTAGCACAGATACGCAGTATTTT. Protein: CASSSNPGLAGLTSTDTQYF. This chain links TRBV3-1 with TRBJ2-3; the match to TRBD2 covers 13 bases. The junction had 14 bases not matched to a gene; V was cut back by 5 bases and J by 0 bases. CDR3 size: 20 residues. CDR1 and CDR2 (germline): LGHDT, YNNKEL (reference sequence).

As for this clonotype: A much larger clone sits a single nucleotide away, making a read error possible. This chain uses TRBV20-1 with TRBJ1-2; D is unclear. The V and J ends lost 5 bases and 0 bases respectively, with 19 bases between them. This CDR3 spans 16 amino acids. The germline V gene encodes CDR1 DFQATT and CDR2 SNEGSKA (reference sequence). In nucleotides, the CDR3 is TGCAGTGCTGAGGACGTTCGCTCGTTAGCTAACTATGGCTACACCTTC. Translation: CSAEDVRSLANYGYTF.

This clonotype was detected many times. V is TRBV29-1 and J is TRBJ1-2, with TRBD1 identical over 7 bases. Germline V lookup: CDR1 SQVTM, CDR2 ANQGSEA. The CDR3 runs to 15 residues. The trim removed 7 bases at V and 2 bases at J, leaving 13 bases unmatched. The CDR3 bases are TGCAGCGCCAGAAAGGGACAGACTTCGAACTATGGCTACACCTTC. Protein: CSARKGQTSNYGYTF.

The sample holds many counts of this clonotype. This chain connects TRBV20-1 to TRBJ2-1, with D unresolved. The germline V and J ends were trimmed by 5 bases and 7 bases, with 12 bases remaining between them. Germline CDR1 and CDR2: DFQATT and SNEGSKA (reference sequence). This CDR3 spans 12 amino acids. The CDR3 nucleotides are TGCAGTGCTTCCCGAAGGGTTAATGAGCAGTTCTTC. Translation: CSASRRVNEQFF.

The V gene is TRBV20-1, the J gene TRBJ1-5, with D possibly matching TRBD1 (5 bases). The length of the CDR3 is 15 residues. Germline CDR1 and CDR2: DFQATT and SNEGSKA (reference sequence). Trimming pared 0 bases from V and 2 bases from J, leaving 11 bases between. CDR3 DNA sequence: TGCAGTGCTAGAGAATTATTGGGGGGCAATCAGCCCCAGCATTTT. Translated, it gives CSARELLGGNQPQHF.

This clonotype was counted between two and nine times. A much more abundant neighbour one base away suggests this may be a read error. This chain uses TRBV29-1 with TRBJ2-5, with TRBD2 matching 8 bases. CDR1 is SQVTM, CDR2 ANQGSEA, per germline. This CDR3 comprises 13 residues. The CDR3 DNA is TGCAGTTCCCAAGGACTAGCTTACAATGAGCAGTACTTC. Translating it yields CSSQGLAYNEQYF. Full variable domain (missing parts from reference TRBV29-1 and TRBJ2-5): SAVISQKPSRDICQRGTSLTIQCQVDSQVTMMFWYRQQPGQSLTLIATANQGSEATYESGFVIDKFPISRPNLTFSTLTVSNMSPEDSSIYLCSSQGLAYNEQYFGPGTRLLVL.

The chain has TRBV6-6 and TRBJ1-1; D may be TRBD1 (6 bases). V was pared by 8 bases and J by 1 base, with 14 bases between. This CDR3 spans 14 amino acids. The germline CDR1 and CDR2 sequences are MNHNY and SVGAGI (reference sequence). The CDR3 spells CASGNGQTNTEAFF. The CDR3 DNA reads TGTGCCAGCGGAAACGGACAGACGAACACTGAAGCTTTCTTT.

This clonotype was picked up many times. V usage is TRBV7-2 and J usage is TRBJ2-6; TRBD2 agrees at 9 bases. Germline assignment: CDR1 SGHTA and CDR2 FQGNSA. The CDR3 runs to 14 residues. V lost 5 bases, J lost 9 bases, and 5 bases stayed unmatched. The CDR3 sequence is CASSPAGGSNVLTF. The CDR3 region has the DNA TGTGCCAGCAGCCCAGCGGGGGGAAGCAACGTCCTGACTTTC.

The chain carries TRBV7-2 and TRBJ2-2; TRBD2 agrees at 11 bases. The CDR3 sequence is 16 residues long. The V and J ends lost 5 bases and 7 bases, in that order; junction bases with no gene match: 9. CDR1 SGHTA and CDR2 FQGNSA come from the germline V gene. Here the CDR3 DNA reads TGTGCCAGCAGCGCCCTAGCGGGGGGTCGGGGCGGGGAGCTGTTTTTT. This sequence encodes CASSALAGGRGGELFF.

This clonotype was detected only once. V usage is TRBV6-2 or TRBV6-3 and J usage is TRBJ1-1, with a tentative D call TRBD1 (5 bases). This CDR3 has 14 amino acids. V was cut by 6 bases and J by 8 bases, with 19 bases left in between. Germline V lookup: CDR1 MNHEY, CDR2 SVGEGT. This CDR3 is CASRDGGGLVEAFF. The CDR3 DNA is TGTGCCAGCAGGGACGGGGGAGGACTTGTCGAAGCTTTCTTT.

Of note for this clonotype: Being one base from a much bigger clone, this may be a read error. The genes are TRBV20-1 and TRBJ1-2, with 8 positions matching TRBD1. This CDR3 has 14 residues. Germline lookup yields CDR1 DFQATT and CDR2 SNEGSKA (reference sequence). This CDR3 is CSVREVTGGYGYTF. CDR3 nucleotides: TGCAGTGTTAGAGAAGTAACAGGGGGCTATGGCTACACCTTC.

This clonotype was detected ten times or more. The CDR3 reads CASSLRRDYGYTF. In DNA form, the CDR3 reads TGTGCCAGCAGTTTACGGCGAGACTATGGCTACACCTTC. This sequence joins TRBV12-3 or TRBV12-4 and TRBJ1-2, with D uncertain. Trimming stripped 2 bases from V and 3 bases from J, with 7 bases between. The CDR3 totals 13 residues.

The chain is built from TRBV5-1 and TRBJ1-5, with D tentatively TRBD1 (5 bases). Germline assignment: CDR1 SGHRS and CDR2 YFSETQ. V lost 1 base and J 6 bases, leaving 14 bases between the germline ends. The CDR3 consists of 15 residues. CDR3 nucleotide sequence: TGCGCCAGCAGCTTGACGGGGGGTTCGGGTCAGCCCCAGCATTTT. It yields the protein CASSLTGGSGQPQHF.

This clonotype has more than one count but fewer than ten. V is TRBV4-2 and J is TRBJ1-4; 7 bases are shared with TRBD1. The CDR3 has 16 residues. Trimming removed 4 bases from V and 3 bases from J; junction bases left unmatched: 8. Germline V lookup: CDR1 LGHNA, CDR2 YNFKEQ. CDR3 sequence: CASSRKGDSPNEKLFF. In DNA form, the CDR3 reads TGTGCCAGCAGCCGAAAAGGGGACAGCCCTAATGAAAAACTGTTTTTT.

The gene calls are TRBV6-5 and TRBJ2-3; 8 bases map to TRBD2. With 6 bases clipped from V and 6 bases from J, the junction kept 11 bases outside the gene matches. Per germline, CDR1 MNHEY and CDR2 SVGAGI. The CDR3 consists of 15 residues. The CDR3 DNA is TGTGCCAGCAGCCCCGGGGGGGCGCAGATGGATACGCAGTATTTT. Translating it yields CASSPGGAQMDTQYF.

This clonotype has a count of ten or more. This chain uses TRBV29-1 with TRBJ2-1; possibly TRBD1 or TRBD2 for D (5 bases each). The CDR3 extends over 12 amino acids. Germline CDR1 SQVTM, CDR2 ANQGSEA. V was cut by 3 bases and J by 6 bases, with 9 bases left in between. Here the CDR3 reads CSVDRGINEQFF. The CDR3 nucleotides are TGCAGCGTTGACCGGGGCATCAATGAGCAGTTCTTC.

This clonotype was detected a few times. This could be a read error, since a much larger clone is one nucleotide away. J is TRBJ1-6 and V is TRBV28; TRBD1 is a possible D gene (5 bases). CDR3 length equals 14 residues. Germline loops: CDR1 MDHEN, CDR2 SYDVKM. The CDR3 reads CASSLAGSGSPPHF. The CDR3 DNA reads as TGTGCCAGCAGTCTGGCAGGGTCTGGATCACCCCCCCACTTT.

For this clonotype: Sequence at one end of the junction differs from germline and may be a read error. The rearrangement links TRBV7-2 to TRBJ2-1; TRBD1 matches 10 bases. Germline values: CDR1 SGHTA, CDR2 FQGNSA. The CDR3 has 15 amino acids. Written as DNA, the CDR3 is TGTGCCAGCAGCCTGACAGGGGGCTCGCAGAATGAGCGGTTCTTC. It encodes CASSLTGGSQNERFF.

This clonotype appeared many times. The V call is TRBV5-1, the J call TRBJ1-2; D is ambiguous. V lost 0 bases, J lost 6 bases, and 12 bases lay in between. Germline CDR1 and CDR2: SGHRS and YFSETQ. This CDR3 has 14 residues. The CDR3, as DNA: TGCGCCAGCAGCTTGGTGTCCGGGGAGGATGGCTACACCTTC. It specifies CASSLVSGEDGYTF.

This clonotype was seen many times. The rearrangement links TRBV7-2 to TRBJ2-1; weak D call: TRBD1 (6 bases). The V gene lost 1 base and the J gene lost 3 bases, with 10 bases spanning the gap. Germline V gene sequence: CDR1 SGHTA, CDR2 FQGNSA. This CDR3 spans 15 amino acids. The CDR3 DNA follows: TGTGCCAGCAGCTTAGTCTGGACAGTCTACAATGAGCAGTTCTTC. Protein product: CASSLVWTVYNEQFF.

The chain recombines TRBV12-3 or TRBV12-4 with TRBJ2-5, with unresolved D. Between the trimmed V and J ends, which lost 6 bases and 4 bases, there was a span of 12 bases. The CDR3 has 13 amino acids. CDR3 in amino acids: CASRDHAAETQYF. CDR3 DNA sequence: TGTGCCAGCAGGGACCACGCGGCAGAGACCCAGTACTTC.

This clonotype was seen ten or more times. The CDR3 here is CASSLDQGADTQYF. The CDR3 DNA reads as TGTGCCAGCAGTTTGGATCAGGGGGCAGATACGCAGTATTTT. This chain joins TRBV12-3 or TRBV12-4 and TRBJ2-3, with TRBD1 matching 7 bases. V lost 3 bases, J lost 4 bases, and 4 bases stayed unmatched. The CDR3 consists of 14 residues.